Sequencing of this T cell receptor (beta chain) was carried out in a study of blood T cell repertoires in COVID-19. Turning to the study itself: Acute-phase and convalescent COVID-19 samples originated in the United States, Italy and Spain. The analysed material was cDNA or gDNA that came from T cells, B-cell-depleted T cells, or PBMCs.

As processed by the authors: Estimation of nucleated cell counts was performed using reference gene primer amplification. Profiled with immunoSEQ multiplex PCR; TCRdb holds only in-frame clones, not every one. The V and J calls and clone size were taken over from that table, and D and trimming were inferred from the DNA. The data show tens of thousands of clones, with approximately 86% seen just once and more than 14% held by the top ten. Trimming pared 11 bases from V and 2 bases from J, leaving 22 bases between. The CDR3 runs 16 residues. CDR1 MDHEN and CDR2 SYDVKM come from the germline V gene. This sequence was found in a human donor in a cohort sampled during active COVID-19. The chain is built from TRBV28 and TRBJ1-5; D remains ambiguous. The sample comprised peripheral blood. The CDR3 region is CAASSLLRVGNQPQHF. In nucleotides, the CDR3 is TGTGCCGCCAGCAGTTTATTGCGGGTCGGCAATCAGCCCCAGCATTTT.